This T cell receptor (beta chain) was found in a study of technical replicates of blood from several donors. Germline loops: CDR1 MNHNS, CDR2 SASEGT. The CDR3 consists of 15 residues. The V end was cut by 0 bases, the J end by 0 bases, with 6 bases between. The assay was immunoSEQ multiplex PCR, and TCRdb's table has in-frame clones only and misses some. This sample carries tens of thousands of clones, approximately 94% of them seen once, and the ten largest clones take 0.26%. Specimen: T cells isolated from PBMCs. The chain employs TRBV6-1 and TRBJ1-3; D gene unclear. The TCR originated in a human donor in good health. The CDR3 loop is CASSEAPGSGNTIYF. For the CDR3, the DNA is TGTGCCAGCAGTGAAGCGCCAGGCTCTGGAAACACCATATATTTT.